This passage covers 26 T cell receptor beta chains from one sample sequenced in a study of blood T cell repertoires in COVID-19. Libraries were prepared by immunoSEQ multiplex PCR; TCRdb keeps only in-frame clonotypes and omits some of them. The table has approximately 350,000 clones, 75% to 90% seen once. Sequencing was performed on peripheral blood. The receptors derive from an older woman with COVID-19, enrolled during active disease.

CDR3 in DNA: TGTGCCAGCAGCTTTCGGGACAGGGTGCCCAGCGAGCAGTACTTC. This codes for CASSFRDRVPSEQYF. The chain has TRBV5-6 and TRBJ2-7; TRBD1 aligns across 9 bases. The CDR3 runs 15 residues. The germline CDR1 and CDR2 sequences are SGHDT and YYEEEE. The ends lost 2 bases at V and 6 bases at J; junction bases unmatched: 9.

This sequence joins TRBV5-1 and TRBJ2-7; TRBD2 agrees at 8 bases. V shed 4 bases, J shed 5 bases, and the junction held 11 bases outside the gene matches. Germline values: CDR1 SGHRS, CDR2 YFSETQ. CDR3 length: 15 residues. The CDR3 spells CASSPGPGLVNEQYF. CDR3 nucleotides: TGCGCCAGCAGCCCCGGCCCGGGACTAGTCAACGAGCAGTACTTC.

The chain uses TRBV10-3 and TRBJ2-3, with a weak D call TRBD2 (5 bases). The ends were cut back, 10 bases at V and 3 bases at J, with 23 bases in the middle. This CDR3 is 16 amino acids long. Germline V gene sequence: CDR1 ENHRY, CDR2 SYGVKD. In DNA, the CDR3 is TGTGCCACCGCATTCCCGCTAGCAGAGGAGACAGATACGCAGTATTTT. Protein sequence: CATAFPLAEETDTQYF.

The chain joins TRBV12-5 to TRBJ2-5, with 11 bases that match TRBD2. This CDR3 spans 14 amino acids. The germline V gene encodes CDR1 LGHNT and CDR2 FRNRAP. With V trimmed by 5 bases and J by 7 bases, 6 bases remained unmatched. The CDR3, as DNA: TGTGCTAGTGGTCCCGTAGCGGGGGGGGCGACCCAGTACTTC. It encodes CASGPVAGGATQYF.

The genes are TRBV7-8 and TRBJ2-1, with D possibly matching TRBD2 (6 bases). CDR1 and CDR2 (germline): SGHVS, FQNEAQ. Trimming stripped 1 base from V and 10 bases from J, with 17 bases between. The CDR3 has 15 residues. CDR3 nucleotides: TGTGCCAGCAGCTTAGGGGGACCGGCCCGGGGGGAGCAGTTCTTC. Encoded protein: CASSLGGPARGEQFF.

This clone was observed a single time. The rearrangement uses TRBV30 and TRBJ1-4; TRBD1 matches at 8 bases. Trimming removed 4 bases from V and 6 bases from J; junction bases left unmatched: 10. CDR1 is GTSNPN, CDR2 SVGIG, per germline (reference sequence). The CDR3 has 15 residues. In nucleotides, the CDR3 is TGTGCCTGGACCGCAGGGGGCGGGCAGTATGAAAAACTGTTTTTT. This gives the protein CAWTAGGGQYEKLFF.

The V gene is TRBV3-1 (or the pseudogene TRBV3-2), the J gene TRBJ2-5; D is unclear. CDR1 and CDR2 (germline): LGHDT, YNNKEL (reference sequence). The CDR3 spans 15 residues. Trimming removed 4 bases at V and 1 base at J, with 13 bases between. DNA of the CDR3: TGTGCCAGCAGCCCTTCCCAGGCATTCCAAGAGACCCAGTACTTC. Translated: CASSPSQAFQETQYF.

The rearrangement links TRBV3-1 (or the pseudogene TRBV3-2) to TRBJ1-6; 7 positions match TRBD1. The CDR3 sequence is 17 residues long. Unmatched junction bases numbered 6, after V lost 4 bases and J lost 0 bases. CDR1 LGHDT and CDR2 YNNKEL come from the germline V gene (reference sequence). CDR3 bases: TGTGCCAGCAGCCCTTTGGACAGGAGCTCCTATAATTCACCCCTCCACTTT. Its translation: CASSPLDRSSYNSPLHF.

V usage is TRBV5-1 and J usage is TRBJ2-5, with 9 bases lining up with TRBD1. This CDR3 has 14 amino acids. Per germline, CDR1 SGHRS and CDR2 YFSETQ. J was trimmed by 8 bases and V by 2 bases; bases with no gene match: 7. The CDR3: CASSFNRGLDTQYF. For the CDR3, the DNA is TGCGCCAGCAGCTTCAACAGGGGGCTGGATACCCAGTACTTC.

J is TRBJ2-1 and V is TRBV7-9; D remains unclear. V gave up 5 bases and J gave up 5 bases, with 16 bases separating them. CDR3 length equals 15 residues. CDR1 is SEHNR, CDR2 FQNEAQ, per germline (reference sequence). The CDR3, as DNA: TGTGCCAGCAGCCAACCGGTCTTCCTAAACAATGAGCAGTTCTTC. Translated: CASSQPVFLNNEQFF.

This chain uses TRBV9 with TRBJ2-4; 8 nucleotides match TRBD2. V trimming: 3 bases; J trimming: 4 bases; junction bases outside the gene matches: 3. The CDR3 length is 14 residues. Germline V gene lookup returns CDR1 SGDLS and CDR2 YYNGEE. The CDR3, as DNA: TGTGCCAGCAGCGCCGGGGGGGAAAAAAACATTCAGTACTTC. It is translated as CASSAGGEKNIQYF.

This chain connects TRBV5-1 to TRBJ1-2; possibly TRBD1 for D (6 bases). Germline V gene sequence: CDR1 SGHRS, CDR2 YFSETQ. The CDR3 is 14 amino acids. V lost 4 bases and J lost 6, with 16 bases in between. CDR3 bases: TGCGCCAGCAGCAAAGGAAACAGGGAGCATGGCTACACCTTC. Protein product: CASSKGNREHGYTF.

The CDR3 DNA is TGTGCCAGCAGTGAAAATACAGAATATGGCTACACCTTC. This codes for CASSENTEYGYTF. The genes are TRBV2 and TRBJ1-2; D is unclear. Germline CDR1 reads SNHLY; CDR2 reads FYNNEI. This CDR3 has 13 amino acids. V lost 2 bases to trimming and J lost 5 bases, with 9 bases between them.

This chain connects TRBV6-5 to TRBJ2-7; D might be TRBD2 (5 bases). The germline V gene encodes CDR1 MNHEY and CDR2 SVGAGI. V lost 0 bases to trimming and J lost 7 bases, with 16 bases between them. This CDR3 spans 15 amino acids. This chain's CDR3 is CASSYSITDSGEQYF. CDR3 DNA sequence: TGTGCCAGCAGTTACTCGATTACCGATTCGGGGGAGCAGTACTTC.

This clone was recorded once. The chain couples TRBV7-3 to TRBJ2-5; TRBD2 agrees at 7 bases. In germline, CDR1 is SGHTA, CDR2 FQGTGA. The CDR3 consists of 15 residues. The trim removed 5 bases at V and 4 bases at J, leaving 10 bases unmatched. In nucleotides, the CDR3 is TGTGCCAGCAGCCCAACCTCGGGGGGAGGAGAGACCCAGTACTTC. Translation gives CASSPTSGGGETQYF.

The J gene is TRBJ2-3, the V gene TRBV18, with D perhaps TRBD1 (6 bases). CDR1 is KGHSH and CDR2 is LQKENI in the germline V gene. V was cut by 0 bases and J by 9 bases, with 10 bases left in between. The CDR3 is 13 amino acids. This CDR3 is CASSPPVGGTQYF. The CDR3 DNA follows: TGTGCCAGCTCACCACCGGTAGGGGGAACGCAGTATTTT. The full variable domain, completed using reference TRBV18 and TRBJ2-3, is NAGVMQNPRHLVRRRGQEARLRCSPMKGHSHVYWYRQLPEEGLKFMVYLQKENIIDESGMPKERFSAEFPKEGPSILRIQQVVRGDSAAYFCASSPPVGGTQYFGPGTRLTVL.

In its sample, this clone was seen once. The chain combines TRBV3-1 (or the pseudogene TRBV3-2) with TRBJ2-2; 12 bases align to TRBD1. This CDR3 has 18 amino acids. The germline CDR1 and CDR2 sequences are LGHDT and YNNKEL (reference sequence). Trimming removed 1 base from V and 3 bases from J; junction bases left unmatched: 6. CDR3 region: CASSQAPGQGADTGELFF. CDR3 nucleotide sequence: TGTGCCAGCAGCCAAGCGCCGGGACAGGGGGCCGACACCGGGGAGCTGTTTTTT.

Notes on this clone: Other DNA sequences of this sample code for an identical CDR3. The V call is TRBV6-5, the J call TRBJ1-5; D may be TRBD1 (6 bases). The CDR3 extends over 12 amino acids. V lost 9 bases and J lost 4, with 10 bases in between. Germline V gives CDR1 MNHEY, CDR2 SVGAGI. CDR3 nucleotide sequence: TGTGCCAGTAGGACAGTGAATCAGCCCCAGCATTTT. Protein: CASRTVNQPQHF.

This clone was recorded only once. The chain carries TRBV4-2 and TRBJ1-6; 11 bases align to TRBD1. The CDR3 has 16 residues. The V gene end was trimmed by 1 base and the J gene end by 6 bases; junction bases not matched to a gene: 2. Germline V CDR1 and CDR2: LGHNA, YNFKEQ. Written as DNA, the CDR3 is TGTGCCAGCAGCCAAGGGACAGGGGGCCTTAATTCACCCCTCCACTTT. This translates into CASSQGTGGLNSPLHF.

The chain links TRBV5-1 to TRBJ1-1, with D possibly TRBD1 on 5 matching bases. Germline values: CDR1 SGHRS, CDR2 YFSETQ. Trimming pared 6 bases from V and 1 base from J, leaving 10 bases between. The CDR3 loop spans 13 amino acids. This CDR3 reads CASNVDRNTEAFF. The CDR3 DNA reads TGCGCCAGCAACGTCGACAGGAACACTGAAGCTTTCTTT.

The chain couples TRBV30 to TRBJ1-5, with no clear D. The CDR3 sequence is 13 residues long. Trimming took 2 bases from V and 0 from J, leaving 5 bases between them. The germline V gene has CDR1 GTSNPN and CDR2 SVGIG (reference sequence). The chain's CDR3 is CAWSFYSNQPQHF. The CDR3, as DNA: TGTGCCTGGAGTTTCTATAGCAATCAGCCCCAGCATTTT.

This rearrangement joins TRBV9 to TRBJ2-3; possibly TRBD2 for D (5 bases). From germline, CDR1 is SGDLS and CDR2 YYNGEE. CDR3 length: 13 residues. The ends were cut back, 3 bases at V and 12 bases at J, with 17 bases in the middle. CDR3 nucleotides: TGTGCCAGCAGCGGCCTAGCTACCGGGCCCCAGTATTTT. Encoded protein: CASSGLATGPQYF.

In its sample, this clone was seen once. V gene TRBV5-4 combines with J gene TRBJ1-4; 7 positions match TRBD1. Unmatched junction bases numbered 6, after V lost 4 bases and J lost 0 bases. The CDR3 is made up of 16 amino acids. CDR1 and CDR2 (germline): SGHNT, YYREEE (reference sequence). This chain's CDR3 is CASSTDREATNEKLFF. CDR3 bases: TGTGCCAGCAGCACCGACAGGGAAGCAACTAATGAAAAACTGTTTTTT.

The gene calls are TRBV5-1 and TRBJ2-5, with TRBD2 matching 8 bases. Germline V gene sequence: CDR1 SGHRS, CDR2 YFSETQ. The ends lost 3 bases at V and 2 bases at J; junction bases unmatched: 3. The CDR3 has 14 amino acids. CDR3 nucleotides: TGCGCCAGCAGCTCGGGGGGGAGACAAGAGACCCAGTACTTC. It encodes CASSSGGRQETQYF.

The chain recombines TRBV7-3 with TRBJ2-5; D not certain. Per germline, CDR1 SGHTA and CDR2 FQGTGA. V lost 3 bases and J lost 2, with 13 bases in between. The CDR3 is made up of 15 amino acids. The CDR3 reads CASSFGSGPQETQYF. The CDR3 nucleotides read TGTGCCAGCAGCTTTGGCAGTGGGCCTCAAGAGACCCAGTACTTC.

The chain is built from TRBV18 and TRBJ2-7, with 9 bases aligning to TRBD2. This CDR3 is built from 15 residues. Germline CDR1 reads KGHSH; CDR2 reads LQKENI. Trimming at V came to 5 bases and at J to 3 bases, leaving 8 bases not matched to a gene. CDR3 amino acids: CASSSTHSGGYEQYF. The CDR3 nucleotides are TGTGCCAGCTCATCGACCCATAGCGGGGGCTACGAGCAGTACTTC. Drawing the rest from reference TRBV18 and TRBJ2-7, the complete variable domain is NAGVMQNPRHLVRRRGQEARLRCSPMKGHSHVYWYRQLPEEGLKFMVYLQKENIIDESGMPKERFSAEFPKEGPSILRIQQVVRGDSAAYFCASSSTHSGGYEQYFGPGTRLTVT.